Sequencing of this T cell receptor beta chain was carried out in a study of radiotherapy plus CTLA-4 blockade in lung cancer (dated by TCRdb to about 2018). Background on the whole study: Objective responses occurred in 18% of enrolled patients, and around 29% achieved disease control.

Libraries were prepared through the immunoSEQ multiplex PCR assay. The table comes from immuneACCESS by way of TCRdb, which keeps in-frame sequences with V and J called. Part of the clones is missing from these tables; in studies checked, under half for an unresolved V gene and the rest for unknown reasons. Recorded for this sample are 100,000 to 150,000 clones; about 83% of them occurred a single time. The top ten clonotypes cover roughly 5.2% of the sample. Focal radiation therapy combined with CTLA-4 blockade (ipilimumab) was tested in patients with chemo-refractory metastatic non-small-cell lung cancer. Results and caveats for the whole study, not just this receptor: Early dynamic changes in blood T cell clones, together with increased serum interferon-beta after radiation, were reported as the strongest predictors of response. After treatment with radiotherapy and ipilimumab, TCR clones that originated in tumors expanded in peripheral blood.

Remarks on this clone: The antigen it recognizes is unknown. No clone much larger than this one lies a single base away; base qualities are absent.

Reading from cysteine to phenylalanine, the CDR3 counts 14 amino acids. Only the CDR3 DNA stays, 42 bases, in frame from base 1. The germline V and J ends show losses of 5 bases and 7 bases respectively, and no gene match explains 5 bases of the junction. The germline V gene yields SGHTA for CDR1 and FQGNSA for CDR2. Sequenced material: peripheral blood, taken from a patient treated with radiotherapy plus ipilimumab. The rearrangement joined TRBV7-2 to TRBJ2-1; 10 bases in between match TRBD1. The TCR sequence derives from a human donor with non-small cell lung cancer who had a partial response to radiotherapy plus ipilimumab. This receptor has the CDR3 CASSPTGGFNEQFF. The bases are TGTGCCAGCAGCCCGACAGGGGGCTTTAATGAGCAGTTCTTC.